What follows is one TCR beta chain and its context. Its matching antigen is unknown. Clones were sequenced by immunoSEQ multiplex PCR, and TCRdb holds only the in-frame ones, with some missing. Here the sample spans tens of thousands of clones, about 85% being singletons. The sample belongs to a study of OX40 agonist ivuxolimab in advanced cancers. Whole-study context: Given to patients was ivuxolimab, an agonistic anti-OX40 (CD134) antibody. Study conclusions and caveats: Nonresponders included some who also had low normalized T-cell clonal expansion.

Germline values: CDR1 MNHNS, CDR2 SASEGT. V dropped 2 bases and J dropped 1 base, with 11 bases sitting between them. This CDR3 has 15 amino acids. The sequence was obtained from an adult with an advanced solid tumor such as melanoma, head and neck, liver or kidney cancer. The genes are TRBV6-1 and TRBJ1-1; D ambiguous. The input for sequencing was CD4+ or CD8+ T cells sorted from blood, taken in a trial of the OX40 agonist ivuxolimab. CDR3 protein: CASSEQTQTNTEAFF. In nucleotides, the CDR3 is TGTGCCAGCAGTGAACAAACACAGACGAACACTGAAGCTTTCTTT.